The sequence of this T cell receptor (beta chain) was determined in a study of blood T cell repertoires in COVID-19. CDR1 MGHRA and CDR2 YSYEKL come from the germline V gene. The CDR3 has 17 amino acids. The V segment lost 2 bases and the J segment 3 bases; nucleotides outside the gene matches: 6. Some clones are missing from TCRdb's copy, which holds only in-frame ones; the method was immunoSEQ multiplex PCR. This table has around 210,000 clones, 70% to 90% appearing once. This receptor was obtained from a man aged 50 to 59 with COVID-19, enrolled during active disease. Sequencing was done on a sample of peripheral blood. The chain is built from TRBV4-1 and TRBJ2-5; TRBD2 matches 13 bases. The CDR3 region is CASSQSRTSGGEETQYF. The CDR3 DNA sequence: TGCGCCAGCAGCCAATCCCGGACTAGCGGGGGCGAAGAGACCCAGTACTTC.